Following are 28 T cell receptor beta chains from one sample sequenced in a study of T-cell memory formation after mild COVID-19. TCRdb reprocessed the 5' RACE reads with MiXCR, giving one entry per CDR3 protein. The sample lists 540,000 or so distinct CDR3 sequences, around 20% occurring once. The source material was PBMCs or a T cell subset sorted from them (not recorded which). The source is an adult woman who had mild COVID-19 (a few samples of this study predate the infection). Cell type and time point are not known.

This clonotype appeared a few times. As DNA, the CDR3 is TGTGCCACCAGTGATTTTGCCCTTGCCCATGAGCAGTTCTTC. This gives the protein CATSDFALAHEQFF. The chain recombines TRBV24-1 with TRBJ2-1; D is ambiguous. Per germline, CDR1 KGHDR and CDR2 SFDVKD. V lost 1 base and J lost 8, with 11 bases in between. The CDR3 contains 14 residues.

This chain links TRBV19 with TRBJ2-1; 15 positions match TRBD2. Germline trimming cut 3 bases from V and 0 bases from J; bases unmatched to any gene: 12. The CDR3 covers 21 residues. CDR1 LNHDA and CDR2 SQIVND come from the germline V gene (reference sequence). The CDR3 protein is CASSIVLGLAGGPSSYNEQFF. The CDR3 nucleotides read TGTGCCAGTAGTATTGTTCTCGGACTAGCGGGGGGGCCCAGCTCCTACAATGAGCAGTTCTTC.

CDR3: CASSQVLGGETQYF. The CDR3, as DNA: TGCGCCAGCAGCCAAGTCTTGGGCGGGGAGACCCAGTACTTC. V and J are TRBV4-1 and TRBJ2-5, with D tentatively TRBD2 (5 bases). This CDR3 is 14 amino acids long. Germline V gene lookup returns CDR1 MGHRA and CDR2 YSYEKL. V was trimmed by 1 base and J by 5 bases, leaving 11 bases between them.

This clonotype was recorded many times. The rearrangement joins TRBV4-1 to TRBJ1-1; D unclear. Trimming pared 5 bases from V and 0 bases from J, leaving 7 bases between. The CDR3 is 13 amino acids. Per germline, CDR1 MGHRA and CDR2 YSYEKL. As DNA, the CDR3 is TGCGCCAGCAGCTATGACATGAACACTGAAGCTTTCTTT. Translating it yields CASSYDMNTEAFF.

A few counts support this clonotype. V and J are TRBV4-3 and TRBJ2-5, with 7 positions matching TRBD2. Germline CDR1 LGHNA, CDR2 YSLEER. With 1 base clipped from V and 4 bases from J, the junction kept 3 bases outside the gene matches. The CDR3 extends over 14 amino acids. This CDR3 reads CASSQATGGETQYF. The CDR3 nucleotides are TGCGCCAGCAGCCAAGCGACGGGAGGAGAGACCCAGTACTTC.

This clonotype was detected only a few times. This chain joins TRBV5-1 and TRBJ1-2; no reliable D call. V lost 1 base and J lost 8, with 12 bases in between. The CDR3 runs 13 residues. Germline CDR1 SGHRS, CDR2 YFSETQ. Written as DNA, the CDR3 is TGCGCCAGCAGCTTGTTGGTGGGGAGCGGCTACACCTTC. This translates into CASSLLVGSGYTF. The full variable domain, rest sourced from reference TRBV5-1 and TRBJ1-2, is KAGVTQTPRYLIKTRGQQVTLSCSPISGHRSVSWYQQTPGQGLQFLFEYFSETQRNKGNFPGRFSGRQFSNSRSEMNVSTLELGDSALYLCASSLLVGSGYTFGSGTRLTVV.

This clonotype occurred a few times. The rearrangement uses TRBV7-2 and TRBJ2-3, with D perhaps matching TRBD2 (6 bases). CDR1 and CDR2 from the germline V gene are SGHTA and FQGNSA. The CDR3 consists of 12 residues. Between the trimmed V and J ends, which lost 6 bases and 11 bases, there was a span of 15 bases. CDR3 residues: CASSTSGREQYF. CDR3 in DNA: TGTGCCAGCAGTACGAGCGGGCGGGAGCAGTATTTT.

This clonotype was seen only a few times. Written as DNA, the CDR3 is TGTGCCACCAGTGAAACTGGCGCTAGCAATCAGCCCCAGCATTTT. It translates to CATSETGASNQPQHF. The V call is TRBV24-1, the J call TRBJ1-5; D gene uncertain. V lost 4 bases, J lost 0 bases, and 9 bases lay in between. There are 15 residues in the CDR3. The germline CDR1 and CDR2 sequences are KGHDR and SFDVKD.

The V and J genes are TRBV6-5 and TRBJ1-2; tentative D call: TRBD1 (5 bases). There are 16 residues in the CDR3. The germline CDR1 and CDR2 sequences are MNHEY and SVGAGI. Trimming removed 5 bases from V and 7 bases from J, with 23 bases in between. The CDR3 sequence is CASSPRPRGTRGGYTF. For the CDR3, the DNA is TGTGCCAGCAGTCCCAGGCCTAGAGGGACGAGGGGTGGCTACACCTTC.

This clonotype has only a few counts. The chain recombines TRBV7-2 with TRBJ2-1; D not resolved. CDR1 and CDR2 (germline): SGHTA, FQGNSA. This CDR3 is built from 11 residues. With 1 base removed from V and 12 bases from J, the gap between germline ends came to 7 bases. The CDR3 DNA is TGTGCCAGCAGCTTAGTGAACGGGCAGTTCTTC. It specifies CASSLVNGQFF.

The chain has TRBV15 and TRBJ2-3; D not resolved. CDR3 size: 16 residues. V was cut by 3 bases and J by 1 base, with 14 bases left in between. CDR1 and CDR2 (germline): LNHNV, YYDKDF (reference sequence). CDR3 residues: CATSRQPVERTDTQYF. Here the CDR3 DNA reads TGTGCCACCAGCAGGCAACCAGTGGAACGCACAGATACGCAGTATTTT.

CDR3 in amino acids: CAITQGAGGYTF. The CDR3, as DNA: TGTGCCATTACCCAGGGGGCTGGTGGCTACACCTTC. The genes are TRBV10-3 and TRBJ1-2, with TRBD1 matching 8 bases. The V gene end was trimmed by 9 bases and the J gene end by 7 bases; junction bases not matched to a gene: 7. Germline loops: CDR1 ENHRY, CDR2 SYGVKD. CDR3 length equals 12 residues.

This clonotype appeared a few times. This chain uses TRBV30 with TRBJ2-1; TRBD2 is a possible D gene (6 bases). V lost 5 bases and J 7 bases, leaving 12 bases between the germline ends. The CDR3 extends over 12 amino acids. The germline CDR1 and CDR2 sequences are GTSNPN and SVGIG (reference sequence). The CDR3 sequence: CAWALARNEQFF. The CDR3 nucleotides read TGTGCCTGGGCCCTAGCGCGTAATGAGCAGTTCTTC.

The chain carries TRBV7-9 and TRBJ2-1; TRBD2 matches 8 bases. The CDR3 extends over 16 amino acids. In germline, CDR1 is SEHNR, CDR2 FQNEAQ (reference sequence). With V trimmed by 2 bases and J by 4 bases, 7 bases remained unmatched. The CDR3 sequence: CASSLSLSGEYNEQFF. In DNA form, the CDR3 reads TGTGCCAGCAGCTTATCCCTTAGCGGGGAATACAATGAGCAGTTCTTC.

The chain links TRBV6-2 or TRBV6-3 to TRBJ1-4; D not resolved. The CDR3 length is 14 residues. Germline V CDR1 and CDR2: MNHEY, SVGEGT. V was shortened by 7 bases and J by 5 bases, with 14 bases between the two germline ends. CDR3: CASTRTGGNEKLFF. The CDR3 region has the DNA TGTGCCAGCACACGGACGGGAGGAAATGAAAAACTGTTTTTT.

CDR3: CATSDPGQGAQETQYF. CDR3 DNA sequence: TGTGCCACCAGTGACCCGGGACAGGGGGCACAAGAGACCCAGTACTTC. The chain employs TRBV24-1 and TRBJ2-5; 12 bases align to TRBD1. Germline values: CDR1 KGHDR, CDR2 SFDVKD. Losses at the gene ends were 4 bases for V and 2 bases for J; bases not matched to a gene: 4. This CDR3 region has 16 residues.

This clonotype was counted only a few times. The chain is built from TRBV7-9 and TRBJ1-1; 8 bases fit TRBD1. CDR1 SEHNR and CDR2 FQNEAQ come from the germline V gene (reference sequence). J was trimmed by 10 bases and V by 5 bases; bases with no gene match: 21. The CDR3 has 17 residues. CDR3: CASSTFPRVGQGARAFF. Written as DNA, the CDR3 is TGTGCCAGCAGCACATTTCCAAGGGTAGGGCAGGGGGCACGAGCTTTCTTT.

This clonotype has at least ten counts. CDR3 amino acids: CASSPGLAGGLHTQYF. CDR3 DNA sequence: TGTGCCAGCAGCCCGGGACTAGCGGGAGGGCTCCATACGCAGTATTTT. V is TRBV7-2 and J is TRBJ2-3; 16 nucleotides match TRBD2. Per the germline V gene, CDR1 is SGHTA and CDR2 is FQGNSA. This CDR3 has 16 amino acids. The trim removed 5 bases at V and 7 bases at J, leaving 6 bases unmatched.

This chain uses TRBV3-1 with TRBJ1-3; D not certain. CDR3 length equals 15 residues. V was trimmed by 2 bases and J by 0 bases, leaving 8 bases between them. The V gene's germline CDR1 is LGHDT and CDR2 YNNKEL (reference sequence). As DNA, the CDR3 is TGTGCCAGCAGCCAATCTGCCCACTCTGGAAACACCATATATTTT. The encoded protein is CASSQSAHSGNTIYF.

This clonotype was counted between two and nine times. The rearrangement uses TRBV10-3 and TRBJ2-1; 8 nucleotides align to TRBD2. The CDR3 has 12 amino acids. V shed 8 bases and J 6 bases; nucleotides not matched to a gene: 3. In germline, CDR1 is ENHRY, CDR2 SYGVKD. CDR3 protein: CAIGLASNEQFF. In DNA form, the CDR3 reads TGTGCCATCGGACTAGCTAGCAATGAGCAGTTCTTC.

The chain has TRBV7-2 and TRBJ1-4; D gene uncertain. This CDR3 has 15 residues. Trimming took 2 bases from V and 0 from J, leaving 7 bases between them. Germline CDR1 reads SGHTA; CDR2 reads FQGNSA. CDR3 amino acids: CASSLLASTNEKLFF. The DNA of the CDR3 is TGTGCCAGCAGCTTACTAGCTTCAACTAATGAAAAACTGTTTTTT.

The chain uses TRBV4-2 and TRBJ2-1; 10 nucleotides agree with TRBD2. Germline lookup yields CDR1 LGHNA and CDR2 YNFKEQ. The CDR3 has 21 amino acids. The J segment lost 1 base and the V segment lost 0 bases, leaving 15 bases of the junction unmatched. The CDR3 loop reads CASSQDFPSGSSLGSYNEQFF. Here the CDR3 DNA reads TGTGCCAGCAGCCAAGATTTTCCTAGCGGGAGTTCGTTAGGATCCTACAATGAGCAGTTCTTC.

In this sample, this clonotype turned up a few times. V and J are TRBV5-1 and TRBJ1-2; D is unresolved. The germline V gene encodes CDR1 SGHRS and CDR2 YFSETQ. There are 12 residues in the CDR3. V gave up 6 bases and J gave up 6 bases, with 12 bases separating them. In DNA, the CDR3 is TGCGCCAGCACCGATCTGGCGGATGGCTACACCTTC. As protein: CASTDLADGYTF.

The V gene is TRBV7-3, the J gene TRBJ2-1, with 7 bases matching TRBD1. Germline CDR1 reads SGHTA; CDR2 reads FQGTGA. This CDR3 has 13 residues. Losses at the gene ends were 5 bases for V and 9 bases for J; bases not matched to a gene: 7. This CDR3 is CASSSTGVAEQFF. CDR3 coding DNA: TGTGCCAGCAGCAGCACAGGGGTTGCTGAGCAGTTCTTC.

This clonotype was recorded many times. The V call is TRBV9, the J call TRBJ2-4; a weak D match, TRBD2 (6 bases). V shed 9 bases and J shed 7 bases, with 14 bases lying between them. Germline CDR1 SGDLS, CDR2 YYNGEE. This CDR3 region has 12 residues. The CDR3 is CATHGGNNIQYF. In DNA, the CDR3 is TGTGCCACCCACGGGGGAAACAACATTCAGTACTTC. The complete variable domain, with remaining parts taken from reference TRBV9 and TRBJ2-4, reads DSGVTQTPKHLITATGQRVTLRCSPRSGDLSVYWYQQSLDQGLQFLIQYYNGEERAKGNILERFSAQQFPDLHSELNLSSLELGDSALYFCATHGGNNIQYFGAGTRLSVL.

This rearrangement joins TRBV20-1 to TRBJ2-5; 7 bases are a match to TRBD1. V lost 3 bases and J lost 5; bases outside the gene matches: 9. The CDR3 is 14 amino acids. Germline V gene data show CDR1 as DFQATT and CDR2 as SNEGSKA (reference sequence). The CDR3 region is CSARSGGRGETQYF. CDR3 sequence (DNA): TGCAGTGCTAGGTCAGGGGGAAGAGGGGAGACCCAGTACTTC.

This chain joins TRBV25-1 and TRBJ1-3; 7 nucleotides line up with TRBD1. The CDR3 spans 17 residues. Germline V gene data show CDR1 as MGHDK and CDR2 as SYGVNS. J gave up 0 bases and V 7 bases, and 12 bases lay outside the gene matches. The CDR3 loop is CASIIEPGTDSGNTIYF. For the CDR3, the DNA is TGTGCCAGCATTATAGAACCAGGGACAGACTCTGGAAACACCATATATTTT.

The chain links TRBV7-2 to TRBJ2-1; tentative D call: TRBD2 (6 bases). Trimming cost V 3 bases and J 9 bases, with 12 bases left between them. Germline loops: CDR1 SGHTA, CDR2 FQGNSA. The CDR3 is 13 amino acids. The CDR3 nucleotides read TGTGCCAGCAGCTTTTGGACGGGAGTTGAGCAGTTCTTC. Its translation is CASSFWTGVEQFF.